Only a few counts were recorded for the clone carrying this TCR beta chain. This CDR3 region has 14 residues. Trimming took off 2 bases at V and 4 bases at J, with 9 bases between the two ends. Germline lookup yields CDR1 LGHDT and CDR2 YNNKEL (reference sequence). This entry is derived from a study of patients and donors after allogeneic stem cell transplantation. TCRdb itself ran the RT-PCR reads through MiXCR, one entry per CDR3 protein. The sample lists about 160,000 distinct CDR3 sequences, roughly two fifths seen once, with 50% in the top ten. The source is a human donor who was either an allogeneic HSCT recipient or a stem cell or donor lymphocyte infusion donor (not recorded which). It is not recorded whose cells these are; they may come from a transplant donor. Sequenced material: blood, either unsorted or a sorted T cell fraction (not recorded which). The V gene is TRBV3-1, the J gene TRBJ1-3, with a tentative D call TRBD1 (5 bases). CDR3 amino acids: CASSQPGPGNTIYF. The CDR3 DNA reads TGTGCCAGCAGCCAACCGGGACCCGGAAACACCATATATTTT. The entire variable domain, with the rest obtained from reference TRBV3-1 and TRBJ1-3, is as follows: DTAVSQTPKYLVTQMGNDKSIKCEQNLGHDTMYWYKQDSKKFLKIMFSYNNKELIINETVPNRFSPKSPDKAHLNLHINSLELGDSAVYFCASSQPGPGNTIYFGEGSWLTVV.